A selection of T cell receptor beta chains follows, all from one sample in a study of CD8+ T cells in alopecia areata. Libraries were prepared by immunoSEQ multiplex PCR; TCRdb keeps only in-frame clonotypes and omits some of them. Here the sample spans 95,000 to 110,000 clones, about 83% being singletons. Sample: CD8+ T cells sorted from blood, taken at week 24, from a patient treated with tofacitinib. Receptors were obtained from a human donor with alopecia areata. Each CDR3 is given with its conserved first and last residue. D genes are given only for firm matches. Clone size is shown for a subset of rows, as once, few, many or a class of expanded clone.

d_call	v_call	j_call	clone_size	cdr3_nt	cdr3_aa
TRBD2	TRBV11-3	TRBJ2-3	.	TGTGCCAGCAGATCTCGGGACTACTCATCGACGCAGTATTTT	CASRSRDYSSTQYF
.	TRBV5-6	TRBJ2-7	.	TGTGCCAGCAGCATGGACAGCTCCTACGAGCAGTACTTC	CASSMDSSYEQYF
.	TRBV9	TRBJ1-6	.	TGTGCCAGCAGCGTAGAGGAAAGCTCCTATAATTCACCCCTCCACTTT	CASSVEESSYNSPLHF
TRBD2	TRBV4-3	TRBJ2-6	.	TGCGCCAGCAGCCAAGATCGGGTAGCGGGGGGATCCGGGGCCAACGTCCTGACTTTC	CASSQDRVAGGSGANVLTF
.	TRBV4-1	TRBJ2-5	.	TGCGCCAGCAGCCCTCGCGTAGGGCTCCAAGAGACCCAGTACTTC	CASSPRVGLQETQYF
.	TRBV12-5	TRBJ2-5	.	TGTGCTAGTGGTTTGGTACAATCGTTTTCCCAAGAGACCCAGTACTTC	CASGLVQSFSQETQYF
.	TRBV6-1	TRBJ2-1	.	TGTGCCAGCCACTACAGTTTGATGTACAATGAGCAGTTCTTC	CASHYSLMYNEQFF
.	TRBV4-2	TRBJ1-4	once	TGTGCCAGCAGCCAAGTCCAGGGGTGGGAAAAACTGTTTTTT	CASSQVQGWEKLFF
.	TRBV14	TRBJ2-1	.	TGTGCCAGCAGCCAAGGTCTTTGGGGGACCGATGAGCAGTTCTTC	CASSQGLWGTDEQFF
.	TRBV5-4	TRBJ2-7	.	TGTGCCAGCAGCTTTAGCCAGGCGAGCTCCTACGAGCAGTACTTC	CASSFSQASSYEQYF
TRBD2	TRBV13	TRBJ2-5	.	TGTGCCAGCAGCTTAGTAGCGGGGGAAGAGACCCAGTACTTC	CASSLVAGEETQYF
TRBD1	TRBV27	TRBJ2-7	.	TGTGCCAGCAGTTCCTCCCCTGGGACAGGGCCCTACTACGAGCAGTACTTC	CASSSSPGTGPYYEQYF
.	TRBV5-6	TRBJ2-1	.	TGTGCCAGCAGCAGGGTGGTGAACAATGAGCAGTTCTTC	CASSRVVNNEQFF
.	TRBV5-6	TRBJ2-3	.	TGTGCCAGCAGCTTGGGTCCCTATACGCAGTATTTT	CASSLGPYTQYF
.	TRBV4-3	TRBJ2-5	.	TGCGCCAGCAGCCAAGATGGGCAGGAGACCCAGTACTTC	CASSQDGQETQYF